Listed here are 29 T cell receptor beta chains from one sample, sequenced in a study of blood T cell repertoires in COVID-19. The method was immunoSEQ multiplex PCR; TCRdb's version includes in-frame clones alone and lacks a portion of them. The table records roughly 380,000 clones, roughly nine tenths of them present only once. Material for sequencing was peripheral blood. The receptors here all came from a woman aged 60 to 75 with COVID-19, enrolled during active disease.

The chain carries TRBV10-2 and TRBJ1-2; 8 bases agree with TRBD1. CDR1 WSHSY and CDR2 SAAADI come from the germline V gene. The CDR3 is 13 amino acids. V lost 6 bases to trimming and J lost 8 bases; unmatched junction nucleotides: 8. The CDR3 here is CASSGDRGYGYTF. The CDR3 DNA reads TGCGCCAGCAGCGGAGACAGGGGCTACGGCTACACCTTC.

The chain combines TRBV9 with TRBJ2-3; possibly TRBD2 for D (6 bases). From germline, CDR1 is SGDLS and CDR2 YYNGEE. CDR3 size: 15 residues. Trimming took off 4 bases at V and 2 bases at J, with 14 bases between the two ends. The CDR3 nucleotides are TGTGCCAGCAGCAAAGCGGGCAGCCCCACAGATACGCAGTATTTT. Residues: CASSKAGSPTDTQYF.

This clone was recorded only once. The chain combines TRBV5-1 with TRBJ1-3; D gene uncertain. CDR1 and CDR2 (germline): SGHRS, YFSETQ. Trimming left V 2 bases short and J 0 bases short, with 12 bases between. The CDR3 runs to 16 residues. The CDR3 spells CASSFQQAFSGNTIYF. The CDR3 nucleotides are TGCGCCAGCAGCTTTCAGCAGGCTTTCTCTGGAAACACCATATATTTT.

V usage is TRBV7-9 and J usage is TRBJ1-2, with 9 positions matching TRBD1. The CDR3 runs to 13 residues. The junction had 5 bases not matched to a gene; V was cut back by 5 bases and J by 7 bases. Germline lookup yields CDR1 SEHNR and CDR2 FQNEAQ (reference sequence). The CDR3 coding sequence is TGTGCCAGCAGCCACGGGGACAGGGCTGGCTACACCTTC. Amino acids: CASSHGDRAGYTF.

V and J are TRBV18 and TRBJ1-3; 8 bases agree with TRBD1. This CDR3 region has 17 residues. The V segment lost 0 bases and the J segment 1 base; nucleotides outside the gene matches: 5. The germline V gene has CDR1 KGHSH and CDR2 LQKENI. This CDR3 reads CASSPPQGARSGNTIYF. In DNA, the CDR3 is TGTGCCAGCTCACCACCGCAGGGGGCAAGATCTGGAAACACCATATATTTT.

V is TRBV5-1 and J is TRBJ2-5; 10 nucleotides agree with TRBD1. The CDR3 spans 18 residues. Germline V gene lookup returns CDR1 SGHRS and CDR2 YFSETQ. Trimming took 0 bases from V and 5 from J; bases not matched to a gene: 13. Written as DNA, the CDR3 is TGCGCCAGCAGCTTGGACGCCCCGGGACAGGGGAATCGGGAGACCCAGTACTTC. Translation: CASSLDAPGQGNRETQYF.

V usage is TRBV2 and J usage is TRBJ2-1; D gene ambiguous. Trimming cost V 2 bases and J 4 bases, with 6 bases left between them. Germline lookup yields CDR1 SNHLY and CDR2 FYNNEI. There are 13 residues in the CDR3. CDR3 DNA sequence: TGTGCCAGCAGTGAAACGGTTTACAATGAGCAGTTCTTC. Encoded protein: CASSETVYNEQFF.

The CDR3 DNA sequence: TGTGCCAGCAGCTTAGTCGCGGTGGGTGGCGCCTACGAGCAGTACTTC. It specifies CASSLVAVGGAYEQYF. This chain links TRBV7-9 with TRBJ2-7; the D is unclear. The V gene lost 1 base and the J gene lost 2 bases, with 15 bases spanning the gap. The germline CDR1 and CDR2 sequences are SEHNR and FQNEAQ (reference sequence). CDR3 length: 16 residues.

The CDR3 protein is CASLSAGRGYEQYF. The CDR3 DNA is TGTGCCAGCCTCTCTGCCGGCAGGGGCTACGAGCAGTACTTC. The chain joins TRBV6-6 to TRBJ2-7, with a possible D match to TRBD1 (6 bases). Germline loops: CDR1 MNHNY, CDR2 SVGAGI (reference sequence). The CDR3 spans 14 residues. V shed 8 bases and J shed 3 bases, with 17 bases lying between them.

The chain recombines TRBV25-1 with TRBJ1-2, with 10 bases lining up with TRBD1. Germline V gene data show CDR1 as MGHDK and CDR2 as SYGVNS. The V segment lost 2 bases and the J segment 3 bases; nucleotides outside the gene matches: 3. This CDR3 has 15 residues. In DNA form, the CDR3 reads TGTGCCAGCAGTGAAGCCGGACAGGGGGACTATGGCTACACCTTC. Its translation: CASSEAGQGDYGYTF.

The V call is TRBV5-5, the J call TRBJ1-4, with D maybe TRBD1 (6 bases). Germline V gives CDR1 SGHKS, CDR2 YYEKEE (reference sequence). Trimming stripped 2 bases from V and 5 bases from J, with 13 bases between. The CDR3 contains 15 residues. The CDR3 sequence is CASSFLDSRNEKLFF. DNA for the CDR3: TGTGCCAGCAGCTTCCTGGACAGTCGCAATGAAAAACTGTTTTTT.

Remarks on this clone: The same CDR3 can be traced to other DNA sequences in this sample. This rearrangement joins TRBV19 to TRBJ2-5; TRBD2 matches 12 bases. V shed 1 base, J shed 3 bases, and the junction held 0 bases outside the gene matches. This CDR3 contains 15 residues. CDR1 and CDR2 (germline): LNHDA, SQIVND (reference sequence). CDR3 DNA sequence: TGTGCCAGTAGTATAGGACTAGCGGGGGAAGAGACCCAGTACTTC. It translates to CASSIGLAGEETQYF.

The CDR3 here is CAISLEGSGQPQHF. The CDR3 DNA sequence: TGTGCCATCAGTTTGGAGGGGTCTGGGCAGCCCCAGCATTTT. The V gene is TRBV10-3, the J gene TRBJ1-5; D may be TRBD1 (5 bases). Germline V gene lookup returns CDR1 ENHRY and CDR2 SYGVKD. The CDR3 sequence is 14 residues long. V was clipped by 5 bases and J by 7 bases, with 15 bases between them.

Notes on this clone: An end of the junction differs from the germline gene, which may be a read error. The V gene is TRBV30, the J gene TRBJ2-7; 7 positions match TRBD1. Germline CDR1 GTSNPN, CDR2 SVGIG (reference sequence). The CDR3 covers 13 residues. CDR3 loop: CAWSQGGSHEQYF. CDR3 nucleotides: TGTGCCTGGAGTCAAGGGGGCTCCCACGAGCAGTACTTC.

V and J are TRBV2 and TRBJ2-7, with a possible D match to TRBD1 (6 bases). CDR1 SNHLY and CDR2 FYNNEI come from the germline V gene. This CDR3 is built from 13 residues. With 3 bases removed from V and 1 base from J, the gap between germline ends came to 7 bases. The CDR3 DNA sequence: TGTGCCAGCAGTGACAGGGGTTCCTACGAGCAGTACTTC. This encodes CASSDRGSYEQYF. Looking up the rest from reference TRBV2 and TRBJ2-7 gives the full variable domain: EPEVTQTPSHQVTQMGQEVILRCVPISNHLYFYWYRQILGQKVEFLVSFYNNEISEKSEIFDDQFSVERPDGSNFTLKIRSTKLEDSAMYFCASSDRGSYEQYFGPGTRLTVT.

The chain joins TRBV28 to TRBJ1-1; D may be TRBD1 (6 bases). The CDR3 length is 14 residues. Deletions cut 1 base from V and 10 bases from J, with 16 bases between. Germline values: CDR1 MDHEN, CDR2 SYDVKM. In nucleotides, the CDR3 is TGTGCCAGCAGTTTATTTAGGCAGGGGCTAGGAGCTTTCTTT. Its translation: CASSLFRQGLGAFF.

CDR3 in amino acids: CATRETYNEQFF. CDR3 coding DNA: TGCGCCACTCGTGAGACCTACAATGAGCAGTTCTTC. V and J are TRBV23-1 and TRBJ2-1; D call uncertain. TRBV23-1 qualifies as an ORF whose function is uncertain. V was pared by 10 bases and J by 2 bases, with 9 bases between. The CDR3 has 12 amino acids.

The J gene is TRBJ2-3, the V gene TRBV9, with 11 positions matching TRBD2. Germline V gives CDR1 SGDLS, CDR2 YYNGEE. The J segment lost 2 bases and the V segment lost 0 bases, leaving 2 bases of the junction unmatched. The CDR3 covers 16 residues. The CDR3 loop is CASSVELAGVTDTQYF. In DNA, the CDR3 is TGTGCCAGCAGCGTAGAACTAGCGGGGGTCACAGATACGCAGTATTTT. Full variable domain (remainder filled in from reference TRBV9 and TRBJ2-3): DSGVTQTPKHLITATGQRVTLRCSPRSGDLSVYWYQQSLDQGLQFLIQYYNGEERAKGNILERFSAQQFPDLHSELNLSSLELGDSALYFCASSVELAGVTDTQYFGPGTRLTVL.

The rearrangement uses TRBV6-6 and TRBJ1-2; no clear D gene. This CDR3 has 16 residues. The ends were cut back, 8 bases at V and 2 bases at J, with 21 bases in the middle. Germline V gene lookup returns CDR1 MNHNY and CDR2 SVGAGI (reference sequence). DNA of the CDR3: TGTGCCAGCGTGTACGGTACCAACCAACGAAACTATGGCTACACCTTC. Encoded protein: CASVYGTNQRNYGYTF.

As regards this clone: The sample holds other DNA sequences that translate to the same CDR3. This sequence joins TRBV7-2 and TRBJ1-5; D is ambiguous. V lost 1 base to trimming and J lost 0 bases, with 4 bases between them. CDR1 and CDR2 from the germline V gene are SGHTA and FQGNSA. This CDR3 is built from 14 residues. CDR3 sequence reads: CASSLDSSNQPQHF. CDR3 DNA: TGTGCCAGCAGCTTAGATAGTAGCAATCAGCCCCAGCATTTT.

The rearrangement joins TRBV7-2 to TRBJ2-2, with 12 positions matching TRBD2. This CDR3 is built from 17 residues. CDR1 and CDR2 (germline): SGHTA, FQGNSA. V shed 3 bases and J 5 bases; nucleotides not matched to a gene: 7. CDR3 in amino acids: CASSFPSGGARTGELFF. In nucleotides, the CDR3 is TGTGCCAGCAGCTTCCCTAGCGGGGGGGCGAGAACCGGGGAGCTGTTTTTT.

The V gene is TRBV18, the J gene TRBJ1-6; 7 bases fit TRBD1. Germline CDR1 reads KGHSH; CDR2 reads LQKENI. The CDR3 covers 15 residues. With 2 bases clipped from V and 9 bases from J, the junction kept 7 bases outside the gene matches. The CDR3 bases are TGTGCCAGCTCACCATTACAGGGGACCGGTTCACCCCTCCACTTT. Amino acid sequence: CASSPLQGTGSPLHF.

This chain connects TRBV30 to TRBJ1-2; the match to TRBD1 covers 9 bases. The CDR3 runs to 13 residues. From germline, CDR1 is GTSNPN and CDR2 SVGIG (reference sequence). Trimming took 5 bases from V and 1 from J; bases not matched to a gene: 2. This CDR3 reads CAWGTGINYGYTF. CDR3 nucleotide sequence: TGTGCCTGGGGGACAGGGATTAACTATGGCTACACCTTC. The variable domain in full, completed from reference TRBV30 and TRBJ1-2, reads SQTIHQWPATLVQPVGSPLSLECTVEGTSNPNLYWYRQAAGRGLQLLFYSVGIGQISSEVPQNLSASRPQDRQFILSSKKLLLSDSGFYLCAWGTGINYGYTFGSGTRLTVV.

The V call is TRBV3-1 (or the pseudogene TRBV3-2), the J call TRBJ2-2; D is perhaps TRBD2 (5 bases). Trimming shortened V by 2 bases and J by 5 bases, and 12 bases separated the two germline ends. This CDR3 has 15 amino acids. Per the germline V gene, CDR1 is LGHDT and CDR2 is YNNKEL (reference sequence). The CDR3 DNA reads as TGTGCCAGCAGCCAAAGACTATTGACTACCGGGGAGCTGTTTTTT. Translated: CASSQRLLTTGELFF.

This chain connects TRBV7-3 to TRBJ2-2; weak D call: TRBD2 (7 bases). CDR1 and CDR2 from the germline V gene are SGHTA and FQGTGA. V was trimmed by 8 bases and J by 0 bases, leaving 16 bases between them. The CDR3 extends over 16 amino acids. In nucleotides, the CDR3 is TGTGCCAGCGCCGTTAGAGGGGGGGCGAACACCGGGGAGCTGTTTTTT. Its protein is CASAVRGGANTGELFF.

The chain couples TRBV7-3 to TRBJ2-6; D perhaps matches TRBD2 (6 bases). This CDR3 spans 15 amino acids. V shed 6 bases and J shed 4 bases, with 13 bases lying between them. In germline, CDR1 is SGHTA, CDR2 FQGTGA. CDR3 sequence (DNA): TGTGCCAGCAGGAGAGGGGCGGGAGGGGCCAACGTCCTGACTTTC. Translated, it gives CASRRGAGGANVLTF.

This clone was recorded a few times. Other DNA sequences in this specimen translate into the identical CDR3. This chain connects TRBV19 to TRBJ1-5, with D unclear. CDR3 length: 13 residues. Germline V lookup: CDR1 LNHDA, CDR2 SQIVND (reference sequence). Deletions cut 5 bases from V and 0 bases from J, with 5 bases between. The CDR3 nucleotides are TGTGCCAGTAGTCAGTATAGCAATCAGCCCCAGCATTTT. Protein product: CASSQYSNQPQHF.

V gene TRBV11-2 combines with J gene TRBJ1-2; 7 nucleotides match TRBD1. Germline V gives CDR1 SGHAT, CDR2 FQNNGV. With 4 bases clipped from V and 7 bases from J, the junction kept 3 bases outside the gene matches. The CDR3 extends over 12 amino acids. This chain's CDR3 is CASSSRTGGYTF. In DNA form, the CDR3 reads TGTGCCAGCAGCTCACGGACAGGTGGCTACACCTTC. Full variable domain (remainder filled in from reference TRBV11-2 and TRBJ1-2): EAGVAQSPRYKIIEKRQSVAFWCNPISGHATLYWYQQILGQGPKLLIQFQNNGVVDDSQLPKDRFSAERLKGVDSTLKIQPAKLEDSAVYLCASSSRTGGYTFGSGTRLTVV.

The V and J genes are TRBV19 and TRBJ1-2, with 10 bases aligning to TRBD1. The CDR3 loop spans 18 amino acids. The trim removed 2 bases at V and 6 bases at J, leaving 15 bases unmatched. Germline loops: CDR1 LNHDA, CDR2 SQIVND (reference sequence). In DNA, the CDR3 is TGTGCCAGTAGTATAAGGGTCCCGGGACAGGGGCTAAAGGATGGCTACACCTTC. This codes for CASSIRVPGQGLKDGYTF.